Each of the 17 T cell receptor beta chains below was sequenced from the same sample in a study of blood T cell repertoires in COVID-19. Assay used: immunoSEQ multiplex PCR; TCRdb lists only in-frame clones, some missing. This sample has some 350,000 clones; more than 75% occur once, and the top ten carry about 3%. The sequencing input was peripheral blood. The receptors were gathered from a human donor in a cohort sampled during active COVID-19.

The rearrangement uses TRBV7-9 and TRBJ2-1; D is perhaps TRBD1 (5 bases). The V end lost 1 base, the J end lost 8 bases, and 12 bases lay between the germline ends. The CDR3 contains 14 residues. CDR1 is SEHNR, CDR2 FQNEAQ, per germline (reference sequence). The CDR3 spells CASSLGGGRDEQFF. The CDR3 DNA follows: TGTGCCAGCAGCTTAGGGGGCGGCCGGGATGAGCAGTTCTTC.

The chain is built from TRBV2 and TRBJ1-2; maybe TRBD1 (6 bases). CDR3 length: 12 residues. Germline V gene lookup returns CDR1 SNHLY and CDR2 FYNNEI. Here the CDR3 reads CAMGQGNYGYTF. CDR3 bases: TGTGCGATGGGGCAGGGGAACTATGGCTACACCTTC.

The genes are TRBV28 and TRBJ2-1; perhaps TRBD2 as D (5 bases). The CDR3 runs to 15 residues. Trimming removed 7 bases from V and 4 bases from J, with 17 bases in between. The germline gives CDR1 MDHEN, CDR2 SYDVKM. The CDR3 spells CASIPWGVRYNEQFF. CDR3 nucleotides: TGTGCCAGCATCCCCTGGGGAGTCAGGTACAATGAGCAGTTCTTC.

This sequence joins TRBV6-5 and TRBJ1-2; TRBD1 matches 7 bases. Germline values: CDR1 MNHEY, CDR2 SVGAGI. Trimming cost V 6 bases and J 4 bases; bases outside gene matches: 5. The CDR3 loop spans 13 amino acids. DNA of the CDR3: TGTGCCAGCAGAGGGACAGCTGCCTATGGCTACACCTTC. This codes for CASRGTAAYGYTF.

This chain joins TRBV30 and TRBJ2-3; D remains ambiguous. V was shortened by 0 bases and J by 0 bases, with 7 bases between the two germline ends. The CDR3 is made up of 14 amino acids. Germline V gives CDR1 GTSNPN, CDR2 SVGIG (reference sequence). CDR3 nucleotide sequence: TGTGCCTGGAGTGTAGGAGCTAGCACAGATACGCAGTATTTT. Translated, it gives CAWSVGASTDTQYF. Together with reference TRBV30 and TRBJ2-3, the CDR3 gives the full variable domain: SQTIHQWPATLVQPVGSPLSLECTVEGTSNPNLYWYRQAAGRGLQLLFYSVGIGQISSEVPQNLSASRPQDRQFILSSKKLLLSDSGFYLCAWSVGASTDTQYFGPGTRLTVL.

This clone was recorded once. V is TRBV2 and J is TRBJ1-5; D uncertain. Trimming pared 4 bases from V and 13 bases from J, leaving 11 bases between. Germline lookup yields CDR1 SNHLY and CDR2 FYNNEI. This CDR3 contains 11 residues. The CDR3 region has the DNA TGTGCCAGCAGTGGGGCCCTAAGTCAGCATTTT. Encoded protein: CASSGALSQHF. Full variable domain (missing parts from reference TRBV2 and TRBJ1-5): EPEVTQTPSHQVTQMGQEVILRCVPISNHLYFYWYRQILGQKVEFLVSFYNNEISEKSEIFDDQFSVERPDGSNFTLKIRSTKLEDSAMYFCASSGALSQHFGDGTRLSIL.

The V and J genes are TRBV28 and TRBJ1-4, with D maybe TRBD1 (6 bases). The CDR3 is made up of 13 amino acids. V dropped 11 bases and J dropped 6 bases, with 16 bases sitting between them. Germline lookup yields CDR1 MDHEN and CDR2 SYDVKM. The CDR3 DNA follows: TGTGCCGTGCATGCGGGGGGCGATGAAAAACTGTTTTTT. It yields the protein CAVHAGGDEKLFF.

The chain uses TRBV4-1 and TRBJ2-1; D is possibly TRBD1 (9 bases). The CDR3 runs to 21 residues. V lost 2 bases to trimming and J lost 5 bases, with 31 bases between them. The germline V gene encodes CDR1 MGHRA and CDR2 YSYEKL. CDR3 amino acids: CASSQSRAGQGLGGKNNEQFF. CDR3 DNA: TGCGCCAGCAGCCAATCCCGGGCGGGACAGGGACTAGGAGGGAAGAACAATGAGCAGTTCTTC.

This clone was observed a single time. This sequence joins TRBV19 and TRBJ1-1; D is unclear. There are 13 residues in the CDR3. With 1 base removed from V and 4 bases from J, the gap between germline ends came to 7 bases. Looked up from germline, CDR1 is LNHDA and CDR2 is SQIVND (reference sequence). The CDR3 protein is CASSIGRATEAFF. For the CDR3, the DNA is TGTGCCAGTAGTATAGGAAGAGCCACTGAAGCTTTCTTT. Combining the CDR3 with reference TRBV19 and TRBJ1-1 gives the whole variable domain DGGITQSPKYLFRKEGQNVTLSCEQNLNHDAMYWYRQDPGQGLRLIYYSQIVNDFQKGDIAEGYSVSREKKESFPLTVTSAQKNPTAFYLCASSIGRATEAFFGQGTRLTVV.

The CDR3 bases are TGTGCCGGACGTCGGGGGAACGAGCAGTACTTC. It encodes CAGRRGNEQYF. The gene calls are TRBV30 and TRBJ2-7, with D tentatively TRBD2 (6 bases). The CDR3 length is 11 residues. CDR1 is GTSNPN, CDR2 SVGIG, per germline (reference sequence). Trimming took 8 bases from V and 5 from J, leaving 13 bases between them.

The chain links TRBV5-4 to TRBJ2-1, with 8 bases that match TRBD2. The J segment lost 9 bases and the V segment lost 5 bases, leaving 10 bases of the junction unmatched. Germline V CDR1 and CDR2: SGHNT, YYREEE (reference sequence). There are 14 residues in the CDR3. In nucleotides, the CDR3 is TGTGCCAGCAGAATAGCGGGGCCTCCCAGTGAGCAGTTCTTC. Translating gives CASRIAGPPSEQFF.

This clone appeared a few times. V gene TRBV2 combines with J gene TRBJ2-7, with D possibly TRBD2 on 7 matching bases. The V gene's germline CDR1 is SNHLY and CDR2 FYNNEI. The CDR3 is made up of 13 amino acids. V was clipped by 9 bases and J by 6 bases, with 18 bases between them. The CDR3 loop reads CASSKGGNGEQYF. CDR3 nucleotides: TGTGCCAGTTCGAAGGGGGGGAATGGCGAGCAGTACTTC.

This rearrangement joins TRBV2 to TRBJ2-7; possible D gene TRBD2, 5 bases. Trimming cost V 6 bases and J 2 bases, with 17 bases left between them. CDR1 and CDR2 (germline): SNHLY, FYNNEI. CDR3 length: 15 residues. For the CDR3, the DNA is TGTGCCAGCAGGCTGGGAGCGGTCCTCACCTACGAGCAGTACTTC. It translates to CASRLGAVLTYEQYF.

The chain recombines TRBV7-2 with TRBJ2-7; D perhaps matches TRBD2 (5 bases). The germline V and J ends were trimmed by 5 bases and 4 bases, with 15 bases remaining between them. The CDR3 spans 14 residues. Germline loops: CDR1 SGHTA, CDR2 FQGNSA. The CDR3, as DNA: TGTGCCAGCAGCCCCCGGGGTTTGAGGTACGAGCAGTACTTC. It translates to CASSPRGLRYEQYF. Looking up the rest from reference TRBV7-2 and TRBJ2-7 gives the full variable domain: GAGVSQSPSNKVTEKGKDVELRCDPISGHTALYWYRQSLGQGLEFLIYFQGNSAPDKSGLPSDRFSAERTGGSVSTLTIQRTQQEDSAVYLCASSPRGLRYEQYFGPGTRLTVT.

This rearrangement joins TRBV19 to TRBJ1-2; 11 bases line up with TRBD1. The germline V gene encodes CDR1 LNHDA and CDR2 SQIVND (reference sequence). This CDR3 region has 16 residues. V shed 4 bases, J shed 4 bases, and the junction held 8 bases outside the gene matches. The CDR3 DNA reads TGTGCCAGTAGTACCCGGGACAGGGGGAGTTTCTATGGCTACACCTTC. This sequence encodes CASSTRDRGSFYGYTF.

The V call is TRBV27, the J call TRBJ1-6, with unresolved D. The CDR3 totals 15 residues. Germline assignment: CDR1 MNHEY and CDR2 SMNVEV (reference sequence). V lost 0 bases, J lost 6 bases, and 9 bases lay in between. Here the CDR3 DNA reads TGTGCCAGCAGTTTATCCGGAAGAGGTAATTCACCCCTCCACTTT. It yields the protein CASSLSGRGNSPLHF.

The CDR3: CASSQGLAGSYEQYF. CDR3 sequence (DNA): TGCGCCAGCAGCCAAGGACTAGCGGGTTCCTACGAGCAGTACTTC. The gene calls are TRBV4-1 and TRBJ2-7; 10 bases match TRBD2. The V gene's germline CDR1 is MGHRA and CDR2 YSYEKL. V shed 1 base, J shed 1 base, and the junction held 1 base outside the gene matches. The CDR3 totals 15 residues.